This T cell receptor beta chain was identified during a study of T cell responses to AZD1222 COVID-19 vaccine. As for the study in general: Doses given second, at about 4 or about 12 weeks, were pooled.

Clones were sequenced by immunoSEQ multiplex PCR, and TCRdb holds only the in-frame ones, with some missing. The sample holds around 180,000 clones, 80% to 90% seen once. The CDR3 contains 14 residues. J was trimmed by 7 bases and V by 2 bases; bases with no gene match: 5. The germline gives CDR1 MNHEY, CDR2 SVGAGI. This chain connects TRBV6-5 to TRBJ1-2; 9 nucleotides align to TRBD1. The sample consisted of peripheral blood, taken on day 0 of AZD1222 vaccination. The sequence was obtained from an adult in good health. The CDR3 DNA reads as TGTGCCAGCAGTTACGGGGACAGGGCGGGTGGCTACACCTTC. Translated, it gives CASSYGDRAGGYTF.